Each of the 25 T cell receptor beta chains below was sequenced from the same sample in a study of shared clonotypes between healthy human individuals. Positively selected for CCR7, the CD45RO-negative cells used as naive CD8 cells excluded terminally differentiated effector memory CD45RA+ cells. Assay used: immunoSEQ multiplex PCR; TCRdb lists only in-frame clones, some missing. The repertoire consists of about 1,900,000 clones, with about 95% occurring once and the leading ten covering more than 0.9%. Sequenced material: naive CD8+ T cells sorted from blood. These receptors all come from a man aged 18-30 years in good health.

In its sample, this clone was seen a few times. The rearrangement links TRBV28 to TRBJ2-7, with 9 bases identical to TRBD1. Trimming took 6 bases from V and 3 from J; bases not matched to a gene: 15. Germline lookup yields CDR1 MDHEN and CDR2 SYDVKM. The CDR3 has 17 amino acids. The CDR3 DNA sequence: TGTGCCAGCAGCCCCACGGGAGATGGGGACAGGGACTACGAGCAGTACTTC. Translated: CASSPTGDGDRDYEQYF.

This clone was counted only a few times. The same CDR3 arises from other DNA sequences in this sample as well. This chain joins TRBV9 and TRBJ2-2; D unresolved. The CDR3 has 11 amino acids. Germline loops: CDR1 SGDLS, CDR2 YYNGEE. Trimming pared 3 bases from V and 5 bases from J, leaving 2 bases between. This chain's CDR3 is CASSATGELFF. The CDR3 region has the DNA TGTGCCAGCAGCGCTACCGGGGAGCTGTTTTTT.

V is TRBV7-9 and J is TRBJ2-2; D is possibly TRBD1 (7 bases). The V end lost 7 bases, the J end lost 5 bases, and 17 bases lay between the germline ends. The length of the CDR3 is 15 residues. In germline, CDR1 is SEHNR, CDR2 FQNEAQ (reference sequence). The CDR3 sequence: CASNPGGLGTGELFF. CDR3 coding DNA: TGTGCCAGCAATCCAGGGGGGCTTGGTACCGGGGAGCTGTTTTTT.

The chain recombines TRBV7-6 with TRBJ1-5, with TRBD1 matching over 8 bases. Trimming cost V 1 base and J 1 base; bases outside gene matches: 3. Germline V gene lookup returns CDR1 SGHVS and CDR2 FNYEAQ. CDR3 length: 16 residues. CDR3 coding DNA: TGTGCCAGCAGCTTAGGAAACAGGGGGAGCAATCAGCCCCAGCATTTT. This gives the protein CASSLGNRGSNQPQHF.

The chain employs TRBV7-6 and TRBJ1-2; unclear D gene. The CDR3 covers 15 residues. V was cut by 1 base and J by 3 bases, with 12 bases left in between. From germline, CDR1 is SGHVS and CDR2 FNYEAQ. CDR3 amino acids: CASSLGPGQDYGYTF. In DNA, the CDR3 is TGTGCCAGCAGCTTAGGACCTGGGCAGGACTATGGCTACACCTTC.

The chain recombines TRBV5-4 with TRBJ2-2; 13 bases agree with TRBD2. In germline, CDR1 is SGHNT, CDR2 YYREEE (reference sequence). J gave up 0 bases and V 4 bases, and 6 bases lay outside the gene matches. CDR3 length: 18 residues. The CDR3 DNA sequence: TGTGCCAGCAGCGGACTAGCGGGAGAGTTCGCGAACACCGGGGAGCTGTTTTTT. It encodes CASSGLAGEFANTGELFF.

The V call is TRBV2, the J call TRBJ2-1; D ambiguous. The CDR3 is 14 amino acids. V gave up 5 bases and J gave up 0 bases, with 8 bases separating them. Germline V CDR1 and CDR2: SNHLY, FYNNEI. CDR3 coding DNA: TGTGCCAGCAGTAGTGTAGACTCCTACAATGAGCAGTTCTTC. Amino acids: CASSSVDSYNEQFF.

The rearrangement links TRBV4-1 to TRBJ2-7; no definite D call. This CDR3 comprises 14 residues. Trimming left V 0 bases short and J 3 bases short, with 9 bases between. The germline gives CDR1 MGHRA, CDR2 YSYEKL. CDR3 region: CASSQDTDIYEQYF. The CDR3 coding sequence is TGCGCCAGCAGCCAAGATACGGATATCTACGAGCAGTACTTC.

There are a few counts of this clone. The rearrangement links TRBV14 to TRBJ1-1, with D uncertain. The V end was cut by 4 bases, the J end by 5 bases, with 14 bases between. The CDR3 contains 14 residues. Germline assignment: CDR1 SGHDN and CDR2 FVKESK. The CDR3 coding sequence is TGTGCCAGCAGCCCTTCGGTTCACTCGACTGAAGCTTTCTTT. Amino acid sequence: CASSPSVHSTEAFF.

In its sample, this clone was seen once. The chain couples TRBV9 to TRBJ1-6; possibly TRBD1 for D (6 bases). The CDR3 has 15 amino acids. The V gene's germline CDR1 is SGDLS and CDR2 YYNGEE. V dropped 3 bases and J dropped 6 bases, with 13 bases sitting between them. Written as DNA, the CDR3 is TGTGCCAGCAGCGAGGGGGGGGTTTTTAATTCACCCCTCCACTTT. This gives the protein CASSEGGVFNSPLHF.

The CDR3 DNA follows: TGTGCCAGCAGCCAGGACAGGATCTACAATGAGCAGTTCTTC. Translated, it gives CASSQDRIYNEQFF. The chain uses TRBV9 and TRBJ2-1, with TRBD1 identical over 7 bases. The CDR3 sequence is 14 residues long. Germline values: CDR1 SGDLS, CDR2 YYNGEE. J was trimmed by 3 bases and V by 4 bases; bases with no gene match: 4.

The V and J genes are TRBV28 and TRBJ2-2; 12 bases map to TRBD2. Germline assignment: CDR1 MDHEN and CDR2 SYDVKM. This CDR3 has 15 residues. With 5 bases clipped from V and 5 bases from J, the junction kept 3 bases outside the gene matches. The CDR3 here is CASSLAGGRTGELFF. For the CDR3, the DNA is TGTGCCAGCAGTCTAGCGGGGGGGCGGACCGGGGAGCTGTTTTTT.

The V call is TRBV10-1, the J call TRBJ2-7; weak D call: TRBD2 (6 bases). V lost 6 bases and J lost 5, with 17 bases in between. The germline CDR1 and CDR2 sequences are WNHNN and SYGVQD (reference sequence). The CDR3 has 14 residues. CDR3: CASSPRGLGDEQYF. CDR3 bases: TGCGCCAGCAGCCCCCGGGGGTTGGGCGACGAGCAGTACTTC.

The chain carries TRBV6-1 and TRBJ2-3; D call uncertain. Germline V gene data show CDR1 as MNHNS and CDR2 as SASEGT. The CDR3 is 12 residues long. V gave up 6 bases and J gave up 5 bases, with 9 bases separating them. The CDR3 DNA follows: TGTGCCAGCAGCTACACCAGAGATACGCAGTATTTT. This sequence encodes CASSYTRDTQYF.

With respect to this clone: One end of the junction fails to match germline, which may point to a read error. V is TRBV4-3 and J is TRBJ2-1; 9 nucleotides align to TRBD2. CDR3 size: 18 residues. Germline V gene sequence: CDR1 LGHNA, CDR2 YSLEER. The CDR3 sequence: CASTQYIGIAGAVNEQFF. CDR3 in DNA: TGCGCCAGCACCCAATATATCGGTATAGCGGGAGCCGTCAATGAGCAGTTCTTC.

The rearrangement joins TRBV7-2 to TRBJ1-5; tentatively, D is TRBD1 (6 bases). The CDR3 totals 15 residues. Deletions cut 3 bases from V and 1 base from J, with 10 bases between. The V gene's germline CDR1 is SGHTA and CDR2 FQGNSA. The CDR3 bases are TGTGCCAGCAGCTTGGTCACAGGGAGCAATCAGCCCCAGCATTTT. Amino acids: CASSLVTGSNQPQHF.

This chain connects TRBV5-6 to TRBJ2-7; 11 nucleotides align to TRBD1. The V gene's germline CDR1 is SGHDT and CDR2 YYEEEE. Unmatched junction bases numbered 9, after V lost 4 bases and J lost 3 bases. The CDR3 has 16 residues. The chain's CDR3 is CASSPWTGGGLYEQYF. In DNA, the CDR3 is TGTGCCAGCAGCCCCTGGACAGGGGGCGGTCTCTACGAGCAGTACTTC. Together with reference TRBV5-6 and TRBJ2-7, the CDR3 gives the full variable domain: DAGVTQSPTHLIKTRGQQVTLRCSPKSGHDTVSWYQQALGQGPQFIFQYYEEEERQRGNFPDRFSGHQFPNYSSELNVNALLLGDSALYLCASSPWTGGGLYEQYFGPGTRLTVT.

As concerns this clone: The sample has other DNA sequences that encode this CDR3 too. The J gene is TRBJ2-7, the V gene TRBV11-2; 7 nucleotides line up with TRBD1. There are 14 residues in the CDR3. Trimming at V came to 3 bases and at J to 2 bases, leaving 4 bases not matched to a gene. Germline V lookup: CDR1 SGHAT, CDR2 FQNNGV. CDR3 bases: TGTGCCAGCAGCTTTTCAGGACAGGCCTACGAGCAGTACTTC. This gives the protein CASSFSGQAYEQYF. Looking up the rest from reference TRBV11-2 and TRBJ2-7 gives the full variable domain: EAGVAQSPRYKIIEKRQSVAFWCNPISGHATLYWYQQILGQGPKLLIQFQNNGVVDDSQLPKDRFSAERLKGVDSTLKIQPAKLEDSAVYLCASSFSGQAYEQYFGPGTRLTVT.

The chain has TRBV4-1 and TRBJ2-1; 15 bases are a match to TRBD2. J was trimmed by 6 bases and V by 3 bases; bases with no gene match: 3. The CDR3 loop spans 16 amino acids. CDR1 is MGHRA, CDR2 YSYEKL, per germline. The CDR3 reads CASSHGLAGGGNEQFF. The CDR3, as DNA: TGCGCCAGCAGCCACGGACTAGCGGGAGGGGGCAATGAGCAGTTCTTC.

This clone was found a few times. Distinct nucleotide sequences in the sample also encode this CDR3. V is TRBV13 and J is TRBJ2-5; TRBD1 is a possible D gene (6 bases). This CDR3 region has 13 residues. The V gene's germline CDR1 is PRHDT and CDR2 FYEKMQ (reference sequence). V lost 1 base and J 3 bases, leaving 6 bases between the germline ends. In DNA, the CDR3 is TGTGCCAGCAGCTTAGAGGGGGAAGAGACCCAGTACTTC. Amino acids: CASSLEGEETQYF.

CDR3 DNA sequence: TGTGCCAGCAGCTTAGTCGGACAGGCTCAAGAGACCCAGTACTTC. It specifies CASSLVGQAQETQYF. J is TRBJ2-5 and V is TRBV7-9; 7 bases fit TRBD1. Trimming removed 1 base from V and 2 bases from J; junction bases left unmatched: 4. Germline CDR1 is SEHNR and CDR2 is FQNEAQ (reference sequence). This CDR3 is built from 15 residues.

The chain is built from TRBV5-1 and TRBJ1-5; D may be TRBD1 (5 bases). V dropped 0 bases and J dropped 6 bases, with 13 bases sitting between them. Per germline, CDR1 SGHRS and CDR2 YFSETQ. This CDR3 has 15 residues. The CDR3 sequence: CASSLEGALGQPQHF. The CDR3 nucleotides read TGCGCCAGCAGCTTGGAAGGGGCGTTGGGTCAGCCCCAGCATTTT.

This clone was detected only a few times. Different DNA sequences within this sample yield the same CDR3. DNA of the CDR3: TGTGCCAGCAGCTTGTCCGGGTCCTACGAGCAGTACTTC. It translates to CASSLSGSYEQYF. The chain employs TRBV7-2 and TRBJ2-7; no reliable D call. The V end was cut by 3 bases, the J end by 1 base, with 7 bases between. The CDR3 covers 13 residues. Per germline, CDR1 SGHTA and CDR2 FQGNSA.

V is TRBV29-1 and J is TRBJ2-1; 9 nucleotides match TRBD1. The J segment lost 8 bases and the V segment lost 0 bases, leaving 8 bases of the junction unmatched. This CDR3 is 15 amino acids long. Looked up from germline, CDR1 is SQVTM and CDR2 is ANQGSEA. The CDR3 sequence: CSVEDPGTGTDEQFF. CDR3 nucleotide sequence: TGCAGCGTTGAAGATCCGGGGACAGGGACTGATGAGCAGTTCTTC.

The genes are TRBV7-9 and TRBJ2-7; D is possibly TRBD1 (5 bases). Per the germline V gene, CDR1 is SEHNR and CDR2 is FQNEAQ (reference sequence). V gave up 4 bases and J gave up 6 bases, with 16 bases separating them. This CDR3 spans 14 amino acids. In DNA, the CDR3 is TGTGCCAGCAGCTCCCCTGGGGCCGACTCCGAGCAGTACTTC. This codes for CASSSPGADSEQYF.